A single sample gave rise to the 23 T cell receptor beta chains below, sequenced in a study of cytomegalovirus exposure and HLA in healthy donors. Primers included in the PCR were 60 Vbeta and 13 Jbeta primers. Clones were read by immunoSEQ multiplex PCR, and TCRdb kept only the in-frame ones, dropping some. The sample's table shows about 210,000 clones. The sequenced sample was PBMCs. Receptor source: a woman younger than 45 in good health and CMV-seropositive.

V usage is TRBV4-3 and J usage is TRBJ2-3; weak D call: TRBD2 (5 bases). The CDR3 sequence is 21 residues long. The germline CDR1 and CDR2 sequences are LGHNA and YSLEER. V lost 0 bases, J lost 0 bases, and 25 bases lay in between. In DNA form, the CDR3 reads TGCGCCAGCAGCCAAGAAAGCGCGGGTCGGGTGAGGAAGTGGAGCACAGATACGCAGTATTTT. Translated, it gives CASSQESAGRVRKWSTDTQYF.

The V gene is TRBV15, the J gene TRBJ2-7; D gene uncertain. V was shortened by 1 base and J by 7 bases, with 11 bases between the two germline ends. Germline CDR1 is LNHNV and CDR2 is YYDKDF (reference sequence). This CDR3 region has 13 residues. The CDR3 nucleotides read TGTGCCACCAGCAGAGCTGACCGGGTAGAGCAGTACTTC. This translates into CATSRADRVEQYF.

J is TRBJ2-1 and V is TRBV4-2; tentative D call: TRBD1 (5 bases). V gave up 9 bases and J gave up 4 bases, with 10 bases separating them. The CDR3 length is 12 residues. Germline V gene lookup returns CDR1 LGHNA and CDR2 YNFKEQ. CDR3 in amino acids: CASAQEYNEQFF. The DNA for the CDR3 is TGTGCCAGTGCACAGGAGTACAATGAGCAGTTCTTC.

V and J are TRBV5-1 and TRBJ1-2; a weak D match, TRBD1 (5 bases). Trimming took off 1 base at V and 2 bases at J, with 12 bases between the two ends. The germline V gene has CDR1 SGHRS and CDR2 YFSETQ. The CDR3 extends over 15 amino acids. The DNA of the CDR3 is TGCGCCAGCAGCTTGACCCCAGGGCAGAACTATGGCTACACCTTC. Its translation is CASSLTPGQNYGYTF.

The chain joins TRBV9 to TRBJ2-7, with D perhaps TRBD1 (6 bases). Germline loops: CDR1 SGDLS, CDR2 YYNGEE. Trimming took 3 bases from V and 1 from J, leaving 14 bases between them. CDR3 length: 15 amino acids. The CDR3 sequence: CASSGPQGLSYEQYF. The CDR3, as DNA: TGTGCCAGCAGCGGGCCGCAGGGGCTATCCTACGAGCAGTACTTC. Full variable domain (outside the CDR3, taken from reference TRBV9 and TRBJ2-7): DSGVTQTPKHLITATGQRVTLRCSPRSGDLSVYWYQQSLDQGLQFLIQYYNGEERAKGNILERFSAQQFPDLHSELNLSSLELGDSALYFCASSGPQGLSYEQYFGPGTRLTVT.

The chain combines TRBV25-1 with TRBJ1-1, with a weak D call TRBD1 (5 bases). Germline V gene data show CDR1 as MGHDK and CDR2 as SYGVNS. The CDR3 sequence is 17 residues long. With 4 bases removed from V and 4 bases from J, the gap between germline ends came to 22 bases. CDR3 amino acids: CASSGDDSAFQGTEAFF. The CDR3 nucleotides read TGTGCCAGCAGTGGAGACGACAGCGCCTTTCAGGGCACTGAAGCTTTCTTT.

CDR3 in DNA: TGTGCCAGCAGCTTAGGGCGGACTAGTAATGAGCAGTTCTTC. Its translation: CASSLGRTSNEQFF. V is TRBV11-2 and J is TRBJ2-1; TRBD2 matches 7 bases. CDR1 SGHAT and CDR2 FQNNGV come from the germline V gene. The CDR3 loop spans 14 amino acids. The J segment lost 7 bases and the V segment lost 1 base, leaving 4 bases of the junction unmatched.

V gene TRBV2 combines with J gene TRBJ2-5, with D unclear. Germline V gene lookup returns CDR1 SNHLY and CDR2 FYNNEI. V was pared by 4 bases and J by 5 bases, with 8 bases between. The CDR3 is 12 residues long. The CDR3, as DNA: TGTGCCAGCAGTGTGACTGGTGAGACCCAGTACTTC. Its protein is CASSVTGETQYF.

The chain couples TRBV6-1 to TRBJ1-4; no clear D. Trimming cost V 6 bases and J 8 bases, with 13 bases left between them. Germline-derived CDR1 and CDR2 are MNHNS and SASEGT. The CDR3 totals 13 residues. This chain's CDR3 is CASRTTGNEKLFF. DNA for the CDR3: TGTGCCAGCAGGACAACCGGTAACGAAAAACTGTTTTTT.

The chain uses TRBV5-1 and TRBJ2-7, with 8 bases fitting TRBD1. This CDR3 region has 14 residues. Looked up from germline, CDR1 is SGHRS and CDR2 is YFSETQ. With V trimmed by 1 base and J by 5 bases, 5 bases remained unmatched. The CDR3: CASSLRDRNNEQYF. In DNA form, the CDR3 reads TGCGCCAGCAGCTTGCGGGACAGGAATAACGAGCAGTACTTC.

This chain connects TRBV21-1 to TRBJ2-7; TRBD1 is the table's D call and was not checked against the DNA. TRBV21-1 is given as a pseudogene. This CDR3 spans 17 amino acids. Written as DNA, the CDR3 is TGTGCCAGCAGCACCCGATGGGGGGACAGGGGGCACTACGAGCAGTACTTC. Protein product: CASSTRWGDRGHYEQYF.

The CDR3 reads CASSPGTIFSYEQYF. As DNA, the CDR3 is TGTGCCAGCTCACCGGGTACTATATTCTCCTACGAGCAGTACTTC. This chain uses TRBV18 with TRBJ2-7; no clear D. Trimming pared 3 bases from V and 0 bases from J, leaving 12 bases between. Germline CDR1 KGHSH, CDR2 LQKENI. The CDR3 is 15 amino acids.

In DNA, the CDR3 is TGTGCCAGCAGCCTCCAGACCCAGTACTTC. It yields the protein CASSLQTQYF. V gene TRBV7-2 combines with J gene TRBJ2-5; D not resolved. Germline loops: CDR1 SGHTA, CDR2 FQGNSA. Trimming stripped 5 bases from V and 6 bases from J, with 4 bases between. CDR3 length: 10 amino acids.

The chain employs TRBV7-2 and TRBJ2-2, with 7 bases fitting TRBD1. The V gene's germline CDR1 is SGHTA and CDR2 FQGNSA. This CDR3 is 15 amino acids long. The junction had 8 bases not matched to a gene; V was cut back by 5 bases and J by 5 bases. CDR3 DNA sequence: TGTGCCAGCAGCACTACAATACAGGGGACCGGGGAGCTGTTTTTT. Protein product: CASSTTIQGTGELFF.

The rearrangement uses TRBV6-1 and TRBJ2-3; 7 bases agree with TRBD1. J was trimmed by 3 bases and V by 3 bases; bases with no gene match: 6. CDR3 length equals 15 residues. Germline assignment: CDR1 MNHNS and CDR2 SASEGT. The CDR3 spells CASSELQGNTDTQYF. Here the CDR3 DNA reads TGTGCCAGCAGTGAGCTACAGGGGAATACAGATACGCAGTATTTT.

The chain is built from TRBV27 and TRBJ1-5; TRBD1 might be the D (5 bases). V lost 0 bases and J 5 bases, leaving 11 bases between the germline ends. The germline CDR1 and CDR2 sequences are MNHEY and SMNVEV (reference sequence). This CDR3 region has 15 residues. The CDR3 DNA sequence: TGTGCCAGCAGTTTATCTGCGGGGGAGTATCAGCCCCAGCATTTT. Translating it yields CASSLSAGEYQPQHF.

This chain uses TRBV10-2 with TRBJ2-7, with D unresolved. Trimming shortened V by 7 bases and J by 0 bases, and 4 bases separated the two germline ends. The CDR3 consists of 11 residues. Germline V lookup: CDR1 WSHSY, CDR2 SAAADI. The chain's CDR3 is CASTSSYEQYF. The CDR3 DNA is TGCGCCAGCACGAGCTCCTACGAGCAGTACTTC.

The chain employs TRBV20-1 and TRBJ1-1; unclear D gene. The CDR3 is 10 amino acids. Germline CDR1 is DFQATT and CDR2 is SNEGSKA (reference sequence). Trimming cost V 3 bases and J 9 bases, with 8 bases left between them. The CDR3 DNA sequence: TGCAGTGCTAGTTCCGCGAAAGCTTTCTTT. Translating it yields CSASSAKAFF.

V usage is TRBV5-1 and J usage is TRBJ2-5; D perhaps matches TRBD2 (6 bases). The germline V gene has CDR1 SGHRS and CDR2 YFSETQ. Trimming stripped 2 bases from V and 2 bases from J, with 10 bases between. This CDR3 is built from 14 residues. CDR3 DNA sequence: TGCGCCAGCAGCTTAACTAGCACACAAGAGACCCAGTACTTC. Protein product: CASSLTSTQETQYF.

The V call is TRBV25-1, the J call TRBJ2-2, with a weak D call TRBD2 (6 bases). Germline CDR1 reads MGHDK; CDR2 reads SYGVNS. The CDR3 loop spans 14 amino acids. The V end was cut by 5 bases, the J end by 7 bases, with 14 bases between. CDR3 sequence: CASSFGGFDGELFF. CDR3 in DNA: TGTGCCAGCAGTTTTGGAGGGTTTGACGGGGAGCTGTTTTTT.

The CDR3 DNA sequence: TGTGCCAGCAGCCTTCGTTTTGTGTCCCAGCATTTT. Protein product: CASSLRFVSQHF. The chain joins TRBV6-6 to TRBJ1-5, with unresolved D. The CDR3 runs 12 residues. In germline, CDR1 is MNHNY, CDR2 SVGAGI (reference sequence). V lost 6 bases, J lost 11 bases, and 14 bases lay in between.

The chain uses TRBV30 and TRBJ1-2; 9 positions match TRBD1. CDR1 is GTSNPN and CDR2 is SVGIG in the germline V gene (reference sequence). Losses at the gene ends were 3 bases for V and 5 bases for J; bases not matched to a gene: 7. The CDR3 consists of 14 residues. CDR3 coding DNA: TGTGCCTGGAGGGGGGACAGGGATGAATATGGCTACACCTTC. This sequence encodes CAWRGDRDEYGYTF.

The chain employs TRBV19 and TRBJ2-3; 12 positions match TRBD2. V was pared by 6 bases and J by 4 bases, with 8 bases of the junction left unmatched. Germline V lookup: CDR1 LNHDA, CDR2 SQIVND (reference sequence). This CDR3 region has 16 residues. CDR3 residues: CASSDPSGGAPDTQYF. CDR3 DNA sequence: TGTGCCAGTAGCGATCCTAGCGGGGGGGCCCCAGATACGCAGTATTTT.